Below are 22 T cell receptor beta chains sequenced from a single sample in a study of cytomegalovirus exposure and HLA in healthy donors. Both 60 Vbeta primers and 13 Jbeta primers went into the PCR. The method was immunoSEQ multiplex PCR; TCRdb's version includes in-frame clones alone and lacks a portion of them. Of 90,000 to 150,000 clones listed, around four fifths were seen once; the top ten hold over 3.5%. Sequencing was carried out using PBMCs. The origin of the receptors is a woman aged 35 to 49 in good health and CMV-seronegative.

The V gene is TRBV7-2, the J gene TRBJ2-2; 7 bases match TRBD1. Per the germline V gene, CDR1 is SGHTA and CDR2 is FQGNSA. Trimming took 5 bases from V and 4 from J; bases not matched to a gene: 13. The CDR3 is 17 amino acids. The CDR3 DNA reads TGTGCCAGCAGCAAAAACTCCGGGACAGCTGGCACCGGGGAGCTGTTTTTT. Amino acid sequence: CASSKNSGTAGTGELFF.

V and J are TRBV7-2 and TRBJ1-2; 7 bases match TRBD1. Trimming took 1 base from V and 5 from J; bases not matched to a gene: 13. This CDR3 region has 17 residues. Per the germline V gene, CDR1 is SGHTA and CDR2 is FQGNSA. The CDR3 sequence is CASSLDLGQGEVYGYTF. The CDR3 bases are TGTGCCAGCAGCTTAGATCTCGGCCAGGGGGAAGTTTATGGCTACACCTTC.

Only a few counts were recorded for this clone. The CDR3, as DNA: TGTGCCAGTAGTCCCCCGCAGGAGGCCGGGGGCTACACCTTC. Residues: CASSPPQEAGGYTF. The V and J genes are TRBV19 and TRBJ1-2; D gene uncertain. The germline gives CDR1 LNHDA, CDR2 SQIVND (reference sequence). The CDR3 runs 14 residues. V lost 5 bases and J lost 8, with 18 bases in between.

The chain combines TRBV11-2 with TRBJ1-2; no clear D. The length of the CDR3 is 14 residues. Germline lookup yields CDR1 SGHAT and CDR2 FQNNGV. V was shortened by 3 bases and J by 4 bases, with 12 bases between the two germline ends. The CDR3 bases are TGTGCCAGCAGCTTCTCCGGGGAGGGCTATGGCTACACCTTC. Translated: CASSFSGEGYGYTF.

This chain joins TRBV18 and TRBJ1-2; TRBD1 matches 7 bases. Germline values: CDR1 KGHSH, CDR2 LQKENI. This CDR3 region has 14 residues. V gave up 4 bases and J gave up 6 bases; unmatched junction bases: 8. CDR3: CASSLRQGSDGYTF. The CDR3 nucleotides read TGTGCCAGCTCACTCCGACAGGGTAGCGATGGCTACACCTTC.

The rearrangement links TRBV23-1 to TRBJ1-3; D gene unclear. TRBV23-1 is an open reading frame, and its role is uncertain. V dropped 10 bases and J dropped 3 bases, with 13 bases sitting between them. This CDR3 has 13 amino acids. The CDR3, as DNA: TGCGCCACCCAGGATGGGTGTGGAAACACCATATATTTT. Its protein is CATQDGCGNTIYF.

The V call is TRBV7-8, the J call TRBJ1-5; no definite D call. V dropped 3 bases and J dropped 0 bases, with 9 bases sitting between them. Looked up from germline, CDR1 is SGHVS and CDR2 is FQNEAQ. This CDR3 is built from 15 residues. The CDR3 region has the DNA TGTGCCAGCAGCTTGAACACCCATAGCAATCAGCCCCAGCATTTT. Protein product: CASSLNTHSNQPQHF.

On this clone itself: Compared with germline, one end of the junction differs, possibly owing to a read error. The rearrangement uses TRBV7-9 and TRBJ2-2; D remains unclear. Germline CDR1 and CDR2: SEHNR and FQNEAQ (reference sequence). CDR3 size: 14 residues. CDR3 nucleotide sequence: TGTTCCAGCAGCTTTAGCTGGAACACCGGGGAGCTGTTTTTT. This sequence encodes CSSSFSWNTGELFF.

In its sample, this clone was seen once. The chain has TRBV5-4 and TRBJ2-7; the match to TRBD1 covers 8 bases. Losses at the gene ends were 6 bases for V and 3 bases for J; bases not matched to a gene: 8. The CDR3 contains 14 residues. Germline CDR1 and CDR2: SGHNT and YYREEE (reference sequence). CDR3 coding DNA: TGTGCCAGCAACACACAGGGGGGTGACTACGAGCAGTACTTC. Translation: CASNTQGGDYEQYF.

This clone was counted only a few times. The chain employs TRBV5-4 and TRBJ2-3; the D gene is possibly TRBD1 (5 bases). CDR3 size: 15 residues. V was cut by 9 bases and J by 4 bases, with 21 bases left in between. Germline CDR1 reads SGHNT; CDR2 reads YYREEE (reference sequence). The CDR3 coding sequence is TGTGCCATCAGATGGGGCAGAGGAAGCCCAGATACGCAGTATTTT. Translating it yields CAIRWGRGSPDTQYF.

The V gene is TRBV7-2, the J gene TRBJ1-2; D is ambiguous. The CDR3 consists of 12 residues. The germline V gene has CDR1 SGHTA and CDR2 FQGNSA. Trimming removed 3 bases from V and 7 bases from J, with 9 bases in between. In DNA, the CDR3 is TGTGCCAGCAGCTTTCGGGAGGGTGGCTACACCTTC. Translation: CASSFREGGYTF.

V usage is TRBV2 and J usage is TRBJ1-1; tentatively, D is TRBD1 (6 bases). V lost 5 bases and J 3 bases, leaving 19 bases between the germline ends. The CDR3 spans 16 residues. In germline, CDR1 is SNHLY, CDR2 FYNNEI. For the CDR3, the DNA is TGTGCCAGCAGTCTCAGGGGAGCCTACAGGGACACTGAAGCTTTCTTT. Translating it yields CASSLRGAYRDTEAFF.

The V call is TRBV28, the J call TRBJ1-4; D remains unclear. Deletions cut 5 bases from V and 0 bases from J, with 19 bases between. The CDR3 totals 18 residues. The V gene's germline CDR1 is MDHEN and CDR2 SYDVKM. CDR3 residues: CASSTAGRSGTTNEKLFF. CDR3 sequence (DNA): TGTGCCAGCAGTACGGCCGGGCGCAGCGGGACAACTAATGAAAAACTGTTTTTT.

The chain recombines TRBV6-1 with TRBJ1-4, with TRBD1 matching over 8 bases. The CDR3 contains 15 residues. The V and J ends lost 4 bases and 7 bases, in that order; junction bases with no gene match: 8. CDR1 is MNHNS, CDR2 SASEGT, per germline. CDR3 sequence: CASSGGQGISEKLFF. The DNA of the CDR3 is TGTGCCAGCAGTGGCGGACAGGGCATTTCTGAAAAACTGTTTTTT.

The chain joins TRBV21-1 to TRBJ2-3; the D call TRBD1 from the table was never checked on the DNA. TRBV21-1 is shown as a pseudogene. The CDR3 length is 14 residues. The CDR3 DNA reads as TGTGCCAGGTACCGGGACAGAGTCACAGATACGCAGTATTTT. Residues: CARYRDRVTDTQYF.

The genes are TRBV7-2 and TRBJ2-1; 8 nucleotides align to TRBD2. Germline values: CDR1 SGHTA, CDR2 FQGNSA. The CDR3 runs to 14 residues. Trimming at V came to 1 base and at J to 10 bases, leaving 6 bases not matched to a gene. This chain's CDR3 is CASSLGGSGKEQFF. The CDR3 DNA is TGTGCCAGCAGCTTAGGTGGTAGCGGGAAGGAGCAGTTCTTC.

The chain couples TRBV10-1 to TRBJ2-5, with D perhaps matching TRBD1 (6 bases). The last part of the DNA fits TRBJ2-7 better; the J call may be wrong. CDR3 length: 12 amino acids. Looked up from germline, CDR1 is WNHNN and CDR2 is SYGVQD (reference sequence). The CDR3 sequence: CATRDTVYEQYF. DNA for the CDR3: TGCGCCACCCGGGACACAGTATACGAGCAGTACTTC.

The chain uses TRBV5-1 and TRBJ2-2; D possibly corresponds to TRBD1 (5 bases). The CDR3 is made up of 13 amino acids. V dropped 4 bases and J dropped 7 bases, with 11 bases sitting between them. Germline assignment: CDR1 SGHRS and CDR2 YFSETQ. The CDR3 protein is CASSQDRNGELFF. CDR3 bases: TGCGCCAGCAGCCAAGACAGAAACGGGGAGCTGTTTTTT.

The genes are TRBV4-3 and TRBJ2-2, with 8 bases fitting TRBD2. Germline lookup yields CDR1 LGHNA and CDR2 YSLEER. The CDR3 sequence is 16 residues long. V trimming: 2 bases; J trimming: 4 bases; junction bases outside the gene matches: 6. CDR3 amino acids: CASSQLGGGRTGELFF. DNA for the CDR3: TGCGCCAGCAGCCAACTCGGGGGGGGACGCACCGGGGAGCTGTTTTTT.

With regard to this clone: The germline gene is not matched at one end of the junction; a read error may be the cause. V gene TRBV7-2 combines with J gene TRBJ2-5, with 12 nucleotides matching TRBD2. The better agreement between TRBJ2-7 and the DNA end casts doubt on the J call. CDR1 is SGHTA, CDR2 FQGNSA, per germline. The CDR3 runs 15 residues. The CDR3, as DNA: TGTGCCAGCAGCCTAGCGGGAGGGCAAGGCTACGAGCAGTACTTC. Its protein product is CASSLAGGQGYEQYF.

Written as DNA, the CDR3 is TGTGCCAGCAGGGGGGGGGCCTTCAGCACAGATACGCAGTATTTT. It is translated as CASRGGAFSTDTQYF. The chain uses TRBV7-7 and TRBJ2-3, with D possibly being TRBD2 (7 bases). With 6 bases removed from V and 0 bases from J, the gap between germline ends came to 13 bases. The CDR3 length is 15 residues. CDR1 is SSHAT and CDR2 is FNYEAQ in the germline V gene (reference sequence).

The chain combines TRBV29-1 with TRBJ1-4; D not resolved. Deletions cut 1 base from V and 6 bases from J, with 12 bases between. Germline assignment: CDR1 SQVTM and CDR2 ANQGSEA. CDR3 length: 14 amino acids. The CDR3: CSVEGVHGDEKLFF. CDR3 nucleotide sequence: TGCAGCGTTGAAGGTGTGCATGGAGATGAAAAACTGTTTTTT.